The rows below give T cell receptor beta chains drawn from one sample of a study of cytotoxic CD8 clonotypes in ibrutinib-treated CLL. Method: immunoSEQ multiplex PCR; TCRdb's copy keeps in-frame clones and lacks some. The sample has approximately 300,000 clones; around four fifths are singletons. The source was PBMCs, collected before ibrutinib treatment. The receptors shown here come from a human donor with chronic lymphocytic leukemia. The CDR3 runs from the conserved cysteine through the conserved F or W. The D gene is left open where the match is weak. A clone size is listed for some rows: how often the clone was seen (once, few, many), or a class if it is expanded.

>18|.|TRBD2|TRBV7-9|TRBJ2-5
TGTGCCAGCAGCTTAGAATCGTTTACTAGCGGGAGGAAAGAGACCCAGTACTTC
CASSLESFTSGRKETQYF
>16|.|TRBD2|TRBV29-1|TRBJ2-7
TGCAGCGTTGTGTTTCTAGCGGGAGGGGTCTCCTACGAGCAGTACTTC
CSVVFLAGGVSYEQYF
>15|.|.|TRBV9|TRBJ2-2
TGTGCCAGCAGCCCAACAGGAGAGGGAGGCGGGGAGCTGTTTTTT
CASSPTGEGGGELFF
>14|.|TRBD1|TRBV11-2|TRBJ2-7
TGTGCCAGCAGAAAGGGACAGGGGGCGGGCGAGCAGTACTTC
CASRKGQGAGEQYF
>16|.|.|TRBV18|TRBJ2-2
TGTGCCAGCTCAACGAGACAGGCCCAATCCTCCGGGGAGCTGTTTTTT
CASSTRQAQSSGELFF
>16|.|.|TRBV5-6|TRBJ1-2
TGTGCCAGCAGCTTGGGTATTGGGCCTCACACCTATGGCTACACCTTC
CASSLGIGPHTYGYTF
>11|.|.|TRBV2|TRBJ2-5
TGTGCCAGCGGCCCTCAAGAGACCCAGTACTTC
CASGPQETQYF
>13|.|TRBD2|TRBV5-1|TRBJ2-5
TGCGCCAGCAGCTCCACTAGCGCAGAGACCCAGTACTTC
CASSSTSAETQYF
>16|.|TRBD2|TRBV25-1|TRBJ2-1
TGTGCCAGCAGTGGGACTAGCGGGAGGGATTACAATGAGCAGTTCTTC
CASSGTSGRDYNEQFF
>14|.|.|TRBV6-5|TRBJ1-5
TGTGCCAGCAAGGACGGGGGAGTGGAGCAGCCCCAGCATTTT
CASKDGGVEQPQHF
>14|once|TRBD2|TRBV6-5|TRBJ2-7
TGTGCCACATCGGGGACTAGCGGATCCTACGAGCAGTACTTC
CATSGTSGSYEQYF